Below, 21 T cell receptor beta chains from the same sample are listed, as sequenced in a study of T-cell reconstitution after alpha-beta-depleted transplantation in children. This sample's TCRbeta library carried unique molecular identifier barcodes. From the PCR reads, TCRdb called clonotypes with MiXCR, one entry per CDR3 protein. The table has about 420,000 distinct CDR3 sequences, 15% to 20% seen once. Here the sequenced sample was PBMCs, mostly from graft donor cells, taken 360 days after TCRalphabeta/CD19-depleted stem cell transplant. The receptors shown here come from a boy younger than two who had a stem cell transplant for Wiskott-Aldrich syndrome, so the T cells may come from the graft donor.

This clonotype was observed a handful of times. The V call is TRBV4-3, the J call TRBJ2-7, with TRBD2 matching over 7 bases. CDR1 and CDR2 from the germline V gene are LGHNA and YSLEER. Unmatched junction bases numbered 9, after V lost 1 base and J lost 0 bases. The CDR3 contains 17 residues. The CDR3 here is CASSQGPAGTTSYEQYF. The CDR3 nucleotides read TGCGCCAGCAGCCAAGGTCCAGCCGGGACTACCTCCTACGAGCAGTACTTC.

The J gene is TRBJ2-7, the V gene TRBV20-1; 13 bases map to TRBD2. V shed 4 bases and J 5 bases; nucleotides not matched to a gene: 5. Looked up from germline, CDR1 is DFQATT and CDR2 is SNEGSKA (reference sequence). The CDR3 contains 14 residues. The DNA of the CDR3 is TGCAGTGCTACTTTGGGACTAGCGGGGAACGAGCAGTACTTC. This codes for CSATLGLAGNEQYF.

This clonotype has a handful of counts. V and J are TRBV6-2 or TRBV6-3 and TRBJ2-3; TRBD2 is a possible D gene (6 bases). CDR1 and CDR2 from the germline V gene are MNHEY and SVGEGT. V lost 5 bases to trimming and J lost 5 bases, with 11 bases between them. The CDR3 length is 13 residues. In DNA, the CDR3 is TGTGCCAGCAGTGACCTTAGCGGAGATACGCAGTATTTT. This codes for CASSDLSGDTQYF.

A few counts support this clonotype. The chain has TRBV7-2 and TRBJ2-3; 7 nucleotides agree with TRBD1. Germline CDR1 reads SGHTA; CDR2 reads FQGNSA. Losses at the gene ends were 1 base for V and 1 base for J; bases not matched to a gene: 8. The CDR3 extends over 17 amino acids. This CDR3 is CASSLGFRGSGTDTQYF. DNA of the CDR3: TGTGCCAGCAGCTTAGGGTTCAGGGGGTCTGGCACAGATACGCAGTATTTT.

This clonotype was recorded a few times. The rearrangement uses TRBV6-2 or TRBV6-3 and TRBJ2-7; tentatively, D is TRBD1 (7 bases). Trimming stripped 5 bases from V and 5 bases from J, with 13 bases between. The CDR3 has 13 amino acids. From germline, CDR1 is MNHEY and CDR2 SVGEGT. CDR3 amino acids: CASSGGGHHEQYF. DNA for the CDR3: TGTGCCAGCAGTGGAGGGGGCCACCACGAGCAGTACTTC.

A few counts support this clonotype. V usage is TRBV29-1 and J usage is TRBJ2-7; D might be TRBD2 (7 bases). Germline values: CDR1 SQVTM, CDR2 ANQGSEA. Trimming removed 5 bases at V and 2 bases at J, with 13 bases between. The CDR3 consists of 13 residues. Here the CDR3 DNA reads TGCAGCGTTAGCGCGGGGGCCCCCTACGAGCAGTACTTC. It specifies CSVSAGAPYEQYF.

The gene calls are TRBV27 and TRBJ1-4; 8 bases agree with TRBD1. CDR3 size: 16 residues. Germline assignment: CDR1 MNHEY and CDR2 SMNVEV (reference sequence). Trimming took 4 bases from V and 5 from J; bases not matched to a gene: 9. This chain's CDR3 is CASSSSYRGANEKLFF. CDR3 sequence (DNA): TGTGCCAGCAGTTCCTCTTACAGGGGGGCAAATGAAAAACTGTTTTTT.

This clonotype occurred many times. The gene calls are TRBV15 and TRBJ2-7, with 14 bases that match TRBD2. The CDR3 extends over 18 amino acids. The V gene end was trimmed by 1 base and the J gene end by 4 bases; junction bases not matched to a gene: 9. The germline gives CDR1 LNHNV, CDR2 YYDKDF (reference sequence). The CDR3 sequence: CATSRAPGTSGRRYEQYF. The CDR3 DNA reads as TGTGCCACCAGCAGAGCACCCGGGACTAGCGGGAGAAGGTACGAGCAGTACTTC.

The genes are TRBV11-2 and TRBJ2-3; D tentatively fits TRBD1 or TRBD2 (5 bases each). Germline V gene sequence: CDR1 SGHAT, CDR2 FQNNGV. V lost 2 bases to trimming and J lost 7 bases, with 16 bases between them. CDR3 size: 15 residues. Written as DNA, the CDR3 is TGTGCCAGCAGCTTATCGCCGGGACCCAGAAATACGCAGTATTTT. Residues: CASSLSPGPRNTQYF.

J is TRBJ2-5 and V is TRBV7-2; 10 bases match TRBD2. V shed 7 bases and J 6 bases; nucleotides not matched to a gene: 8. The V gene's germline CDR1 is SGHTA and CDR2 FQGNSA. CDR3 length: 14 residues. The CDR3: CASTPGLAFQTQYF. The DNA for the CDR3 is TGTGCCAGCACTCCGGGACTAGCGTTTCAGACCCAGTACTTC. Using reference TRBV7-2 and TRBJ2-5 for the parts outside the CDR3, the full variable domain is GAGVSQSPSNKVTEKGKDVELRCDPISGHTALYWYRQSLGQGLEFLIYFQGNSAPDKSGLPSDRFSAERTGGSVSTLTIQRTQQEDSAVYLCASTPGLAFQTQYFGPGTRLLVL.

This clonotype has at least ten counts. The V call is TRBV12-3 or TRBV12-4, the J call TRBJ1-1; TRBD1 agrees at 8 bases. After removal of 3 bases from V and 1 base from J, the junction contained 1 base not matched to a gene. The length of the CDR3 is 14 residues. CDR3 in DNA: TGTGCCAGCAGTTTGCAGGGGGCGAACACTGAAGCTTTCTTT. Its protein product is CASSLQGANTEAFF.

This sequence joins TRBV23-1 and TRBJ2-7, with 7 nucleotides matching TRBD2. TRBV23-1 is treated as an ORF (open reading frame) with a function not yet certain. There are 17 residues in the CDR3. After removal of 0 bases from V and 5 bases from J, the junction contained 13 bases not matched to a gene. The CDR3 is CASSQSRRESVVNEQYF. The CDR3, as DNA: TGCGCCAGCAGTCAATCAAGGCGGGAGAGCGTCGTCAACGAGCAGTACTTC.

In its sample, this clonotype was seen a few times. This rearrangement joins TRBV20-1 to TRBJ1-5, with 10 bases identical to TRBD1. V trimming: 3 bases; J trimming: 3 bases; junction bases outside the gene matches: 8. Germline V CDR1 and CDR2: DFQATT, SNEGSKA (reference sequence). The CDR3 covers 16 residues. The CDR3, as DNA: TGCAGTGCTAGCATTGGACAGGGGGTTATCAATCAGCCCCAGCATTTT. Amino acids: CSASIGQGVINQPQHF.

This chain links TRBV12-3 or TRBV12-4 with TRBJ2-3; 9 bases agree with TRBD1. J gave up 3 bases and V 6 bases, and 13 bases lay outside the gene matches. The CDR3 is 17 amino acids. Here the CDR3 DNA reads TGTGCCAGCAGCACCGGGACAGGGATGATGGGAACAGATACGCAGTATTTT. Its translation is CASSTGTGMMGTDTQYF.

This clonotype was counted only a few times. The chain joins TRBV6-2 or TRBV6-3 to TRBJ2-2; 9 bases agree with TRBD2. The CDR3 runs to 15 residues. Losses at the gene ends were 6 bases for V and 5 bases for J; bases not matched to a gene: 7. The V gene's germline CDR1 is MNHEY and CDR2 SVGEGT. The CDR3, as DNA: TGTGCCAGCAGATATAGCGGGAGAGTGACCGGGGAGCTGTTTTTT. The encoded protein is CASRYSGRVTGELFF.

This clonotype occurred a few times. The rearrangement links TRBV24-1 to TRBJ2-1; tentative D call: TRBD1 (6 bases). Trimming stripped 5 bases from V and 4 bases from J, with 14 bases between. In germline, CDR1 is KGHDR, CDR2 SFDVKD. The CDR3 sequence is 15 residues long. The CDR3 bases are TGTGCCACCAGTGCCTCACAGGGTCTATACAATGAGCAGTTCTTC. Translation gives CATSASQGLYNEQFF.

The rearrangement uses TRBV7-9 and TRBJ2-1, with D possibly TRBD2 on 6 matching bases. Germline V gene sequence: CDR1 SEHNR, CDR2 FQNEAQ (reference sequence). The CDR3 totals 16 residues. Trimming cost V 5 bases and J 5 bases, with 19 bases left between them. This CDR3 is CASSREIGRSDNEQFF. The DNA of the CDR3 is TGTGCCAGCAGCCGGGAGATAGGGAGATCGGACAATGAGCAGTTCTTC.

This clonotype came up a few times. The CDR3 nucleotides are TGTGCCAGCAGCGTAGATCGGACAGGGGGCCGGGTTAGCTCCTACGAGCAGTACTTC. It specifies CASSVDRTGGRVSSYEQYF. The rearrangement links TRBV9 to TRBJ2-7; 11 bases map to TRBD1. The CDR3 contains 19 residues. Germline CDR1 reads SGDLS; CDR2 reads YYNGEE. J lost 0 bases, V lost 0 bases, and 11 bases had no gene match.

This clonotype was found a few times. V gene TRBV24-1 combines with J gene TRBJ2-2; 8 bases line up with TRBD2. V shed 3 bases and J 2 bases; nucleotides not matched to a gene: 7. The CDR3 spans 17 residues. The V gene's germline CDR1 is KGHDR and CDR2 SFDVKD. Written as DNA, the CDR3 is TGTGCCACCAGTGATAATGGCGGGAGGACAAACACCGGGGAGCTGTTTTTT. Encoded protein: CATSDNGGRTNTGELFF.

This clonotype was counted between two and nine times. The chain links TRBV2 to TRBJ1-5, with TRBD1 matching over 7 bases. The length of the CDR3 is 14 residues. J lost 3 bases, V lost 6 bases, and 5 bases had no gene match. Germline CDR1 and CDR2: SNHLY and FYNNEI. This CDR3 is CASSADRDNQPQHF. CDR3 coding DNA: TGTGCCAGCAGCGCCGACAGGGACAATCAGCCCCAGCATTTT.

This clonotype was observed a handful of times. The CDR3 sequence: CSARSPDRGFYNEQFF. The CDR3 coding sequence is TGCAGTGCTAGAAGCCCGGACAGGGGATTCTACAATGAGCAGTTCTTC. The chain has TRBV20-1 and TRBJ2-1; 9 bases are shared with TRBD1. Germline CDR1 and CDR2: DFQATT and SNEGSKA (reference sequence). V shed 2 bases, J shed 3 bases, and the junction held 8 bases outside the gene matches. This CDR3 contains 16 residues.